This T cell receptor (beta chain) appears in the sequencing data of a study of cytomegalovirus exposure and HLA in healthy donors. Study-wide findings and caveats: Most of the CMV-associated TCR beta chains (in a later analysis) appeared to be HLA-restricted. Highest at DRB1 and lowest at HLA-C, TCR association rates differed among HLA loci in a later analysis.

The V end lost 2 bases, the J end lost 10 bases, and 9 bases lay between the germline ends. CDR3 size: 11 residues. CDR1 is SGHKS and CDR2 is YYEKEE in the germline V gene (reference sequence). PCR employed 60 Vbeta and 13 Jbeta primers. Using immunoSEQ multiplex PCR, the repertoire was profiled, and TCRdb retains in-frame clones only, with some absent. The sample contains approximately 220,000 clones, roughly 83% of which appear only once. To note about this clone: Its antigen is not known.

The specimen was PBMCs. This TCR came from a boy younger than 10 in good health and CMV-seronegative. V is TRBV5-5 and J is TRBJ1-1; D may be TRBD1 (5 bases). The CDR3 here is CASSLRGGAFF. In DNA form, the CDR3 reads TGTGCCAGCAGCTTAAGGGGCGGAGCTTTCTTT.